The next 4 T cell receptor beta chains were all read from a single sample in a study of response to subunit inactivated influenza vaccine. MiXCR was run by TCRdb on the RT-PCR reads, yielding one entry per CDR3 protein. The table includes over 150,000 distinct CDR3 sequences, about 10% detected once. Specimen: CD8+ T cells sorted from PBMCs, collected around 25 months after vaccination. All receptors come from a man in his fifties or sixties who received an inactivated influenza vaccine.

This clonotype turned up a few times. The chain combines TRBV6-5 with TRBJ1-6; D ambiguous. V was cut by 4 bases and J by 10 bases, with 20 bases left in between. Germline assignment: CDR1 MNHEY and CDR2 SVGAGI. The CDR3 extends over 16 amino acids. The CDR3 DNA follows: TGTGCCAGCAGTTCCCCTTTGATGGGGTTTGGCTCACCCCTCCACTTT. This gives the protein CASSSPLMGFGSPLHF.

This sequence joins TRBV9 and TRBJ2-7; D possibly corresponds to TRBD2 (5 bases). The CDR3 is made up of 14 amino acids. Trimming shortened V by 4 bases and J by 2 bases, and 13 bases separated the two germline ends. The germline CDR1 and CDR2 sequences are SGDLS and YYNGEE. Written as DNA, the CDR3 is TGTGCCAGCAGCCCGCGGGCGTTGCCCTACGAGCAGTACTTC. Amino acid sequence: CASSPRALPYEQYF.

Many counts were recorded for this clonotype. V and J are TRBV11-1 and TRBJ2-2, with D possibly matching TRBD1 (5 bases). The CDR3 is 18 residues long. Germline lookup yields CDR1 SGHAT and CDR2 FQDESV (reference sequence). Deletions cut 5 bases from V and 5 bases from J, with 24 bases between. In nucleotides, the CDR3 is TGTGCCAGCAGCCAAGAGACGAACTTCTCCCCAGGGACCGGGGAGCTGTTTTTT. Amino acid sequence: CASSQETNFSPGTGELFF.

This clonotype came up many times. CDR3 in amino acids: CASSLESGTALVNTQYF. Here the CDR3 DNA reads TGCGCCAGCAGCTTGGAGTCAGGCACGGCCCTAGTAAATACGCAGTATTTT. This chain joins TRBV5-1 and TRBJ2-3; no clear D. The V and J ends lost 0 bases and 7 bases respectively, with 21 bases between them. CDR1 SGHRS and CDR2 YFSETQ come from the germline V gene. There are 17 residues in the CDR3.